The 13 T cell receptor beta chains below all came from one sample that was sequenced in a study of blood T cell repertoires in COVID-19. The method was immunoSEQ multiplex PCR; TCRdb's version includes in-frame clones alone and lacks a portion of them. The sample yields 200,000 or so clones, 75% to 90% seen once. Material: peripheral blood. The receptors originated from a man between 65 and 79 years old with active or convalescent COVID-19.

The chain employs TRBV7-9 and TRBJ2-3; 13 positions agree with TRBD2. The J segment lost 7 bases and the V segment lost 3 bases, leaving 16 bases of the junction unmatched. CDR1 is SEHNR, CDR2 FQNEAQ, per germline (reference sequence). This CDR3 is 19 amino acids long. The CDR3 loop is CASSFRTSGGPTDMNTQYF. In nucleotides, the CDR3 is TGTGCCAGCAGCTTCCGGACTAGCGGGGGCCCTACTGATATGAATACGCAGTATTTT.

The rearrangement joins TRBV4-3 to TRBJ2-1; 7 nucleotides align to TRBD2. V was pared by 2 bases and J by 10 bases, with 5 bases of the junction left unmatched. Per germline, CDR1 LGHNA and CDR2 YSLEER. The CDR3 has 13 amino acids. The CDR3 nucleotides are TGCGCCAGCAGCCAATTCTACGGGGGGGAGCAGTTCTTC. It is translated as CASSQFYGGEQFF.

As concerns this clone: Other DNA sequences from this sample encode an identical CDR3 as well. This chain links TRBV3-1 (or the pseudogene TRBV3-2) with TRBJ1-1, with D unclear. The CDR3 runs to 13 residues. Germline V gene sequence: CDR1 LGHDT, CDR2 YNNKEL (reference sequence). V was cut by 1 base and J by 4 bases, with 7 bases left in between. The DNA of the CDR3 is TGTGCCAGCAGCCAAGTTGGCGGCACTGAAGCTTTCTTT. Translated, it gives CASSQVGGTEAFF.

This rearrangement joins TRBV4-1 to TRBJ1-2; D gene uncertain. The CDR3 runs 16 residues. Germline V CDR1 and CDR2: MGHRA, YSYEKL. V lost 1 base and J 4 bases, leaving 16 bases between the germline ends. CDR3 sequence reads: CASSQGPGATLYGYTF. The DNA for the CDR3 is TGCGCCAGCAGCCAAGGCCCCGGAGCAACACTCTATGGCTACACCTTC.

The V gene is TRBV6-6, the J gene TRBJ2-1; 15 bases agree with TRBD2. There are 16 residues in the CDR3. V shed 2 bases, J shed 7 bases, and the junction held 3 bases outside the gene matches. Germline V lookup: CDR1 MNHNY, CDR2 SVGAGI (reference sequence). The chain's CDR3 is CASSYGGLAGGNEQFF. As DNA, the CDR3 is TGTGCCAGCAGTTACGGGGGACTAGCGGGGGGTAATGAGCAGTTCTTC.

The chain couples TRBV20-1 to TRBJ2-7; D is perhaps TRBD1 (7 bases). Germline V gene data show CDR1 as DFQATT and CDR2 as SNEGSKA (reference sequence). Between the trimmed V and J ends, which lost 3 bases and 4 bases, there was a span of 22 bases. This CDR3 comprises 16 residues. The CDR3 DNA follows: TGCAGTGCTAGTGGGGGAGGTGGGCAGGGGGGTTACGAGCAGTACTTC. Amino acid sequence: CSASGGGGQGGYEQYF.

The chain combines TRBV3-1 (or the pseudogene TRBV3-2) with TRBJ1-4, with 9 bases that match TRBD1. Germline CDR1 LGHDT, CDR2 YNNKEL (reference sequence). CDR3 length: 13 residues. V lost 6 bases, J lost 8 bases, and 4 bases stayed unmatched. The CDR3 is CASRGTGREKLFF. The CDR3 DNA reads TGTGCCAGCAGAGGGACAGGGAGGGAAAAACTGTTTTTT.

The J gene is TRBJ2-2, the V gene TRBV19, with 7 bases lining up with TRBD1. This CDR3 region has 16 residues. V was clipped by 1 base and J by 6 bases; unmatched bases: 8. Germline CDR1 reads LNHDA; CDR2 reads SQIVND (reference sequence). CDR3 in amino acids: CASSIGLTGWPGELFF. The CDR3 nucleotides read TGTGCCAGTAGTATAGGTCTGACAGGGTGGCCCGGGGAGCTGTTTTTT.

V gene TRBV19 combines with J gene TRBJ1-5; 9 bases match TRBD1. Trimming removed 6 bases from V and 11 bases from J; junction bases left unmatched: 11. The CDR3 is made up of 14 amino acids. CDR1 is LNHDA and CDR2 is SQIVND in the germline V gene (reference sequence). This chain's CDR3 is CASSSDRGLGSQHF. The CDR3 DNA reads TGTGCCAGTAGCTCGGACAGGGGCCTCGGTTCCCAGCATTTT.

The chain's CDR3 is CASSSTASSYEQYF. The DNA for the CDR3 is TGTGCCAGCAGTTCGACAGCGAGCTCCTACGAGCAGTACTTC. The V call is TRBV27, the J call TRBJ2-7; weak D call: TRBD1 (5 bases). The length of the CDR3 is 14 residues. The germline V gene has CDR1 MNHEY and CDR2 SMNVEV (reference sequence). V was pared by 4 bases and J by 0 bases, with 10 bases between.

This sequence joins TRBV2 and TRBJ2-7, with TRBD1 identical over 7 bases. Germline V CDR1 and CDR2: SNHLY, FYNNEI. Trimming cost V 4 bases and J 4 bases; bases outside gene matches: 4. This CDR3 contains 13 residues. The CDR3 here is CASSVNRGYEQYF. The CDR3 DNA reads TGTGCCAGCAGTGTTAACAGGGGTTACGAGCAGTACTTC.

The chain combines TRBV11-2 with TRBJ2-4; TRBD1 matches 8 bases. Germline values: CDR1 SGHAT, CDR2 FQNNGV. The CDR3 runs 16 residues. V lost 5 bases and J lost 0; bases outside the gene matches: 6. The CDR3 nucleotides read TGTGCCAGCAGCCTCACAGGGGGGTTAGCCAAAAACATTCAGTACTTC. The encoded protein is CASSLTGGLAKNIQYF. Based on the CDR3 plus reference TRBV11-2 and TRBJ2-4, the full variable domain is EAGVAQSPRYKIIEKRQSVAFWCNPISGHATLYWYQQILGQGPKLLIQFQNNGVVDDSQLPKDRFSAERLKGVDSTLKIQPAKLEDSAVYLCASSLTGGLAKNIQYFGAGTRLSVL.

V gene TRBV6-2 or TRBV6-3 combines with J gene TRBJ1-2; TRBD1 is a possible D gene (5 bases). CDR1 is MNHEY and CDR2 is SVGEGT in the germline V gene. V dropped 3 bases and J dropped 2 bases, with 13 bases sitting between them. The CDR3 runs 15 residues. In DNA, the CDR3 is TGTGCCAGCAGTTATTTGACAGCGAAAAACTATGGCTACACCTTC. Translating gives CASSYLTAKNYGYTF.